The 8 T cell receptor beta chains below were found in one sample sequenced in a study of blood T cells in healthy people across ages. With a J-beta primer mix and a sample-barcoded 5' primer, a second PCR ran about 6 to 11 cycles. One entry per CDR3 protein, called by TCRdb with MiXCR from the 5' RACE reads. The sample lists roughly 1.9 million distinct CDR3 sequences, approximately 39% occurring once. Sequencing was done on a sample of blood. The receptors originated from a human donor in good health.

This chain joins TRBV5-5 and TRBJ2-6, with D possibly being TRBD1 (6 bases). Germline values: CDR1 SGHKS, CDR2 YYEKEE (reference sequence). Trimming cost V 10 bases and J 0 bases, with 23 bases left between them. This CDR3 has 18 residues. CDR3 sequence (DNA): TGTGCCGGTGGTGAGGGGGACCGCCGAATCTCTGGGGCCAACGTCCTGACTTTC. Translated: CAGGEGDRRISGANVLTF.

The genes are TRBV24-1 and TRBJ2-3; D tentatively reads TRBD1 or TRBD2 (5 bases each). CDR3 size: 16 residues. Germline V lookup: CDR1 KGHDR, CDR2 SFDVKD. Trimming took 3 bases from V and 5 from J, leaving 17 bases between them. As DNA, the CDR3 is TGTGCCACCAGTGATACAACGGTCACTGGGGGAGATACGCAGTATTTT. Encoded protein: CATSDTTVTGGDTQYF.

The CDR3 sequence: CAAHRDKNTEAFF. CDR3 nucleotides: TGTGCCGCCCACCGGGACAAGAACACTGAAGCTTTCTTT. The J gene is TRBJ1-1, the V gene TRBV10-3; the D gene is possibly TRBD1 (6 bases). Deletions cut 11 bases from V and 1 base from J, with 14 bases between. This CDR3 has 13 amino acids. CDR1 and CDR2 (germline): ENHRY, SYGVKD.

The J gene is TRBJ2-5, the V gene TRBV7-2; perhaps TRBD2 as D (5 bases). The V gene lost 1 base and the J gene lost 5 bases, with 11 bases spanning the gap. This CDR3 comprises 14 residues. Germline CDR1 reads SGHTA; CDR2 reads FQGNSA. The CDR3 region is CASSLVIGKETQYF. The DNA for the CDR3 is TGTGCCAGCAGCTTAGTTATCGGGAAGGAGACCCAGTACTTC.

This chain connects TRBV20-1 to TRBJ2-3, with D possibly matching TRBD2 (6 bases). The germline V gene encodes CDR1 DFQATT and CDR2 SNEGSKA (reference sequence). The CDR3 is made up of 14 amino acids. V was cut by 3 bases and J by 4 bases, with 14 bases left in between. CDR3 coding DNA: TGCAGTGCTAGCTGGCGGAGGGCAGCAGATACGCAGTATTTT. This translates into CSASWRRAADTQYF.

CDR3 nucleotide sequence: TGTGCCAGCAGCCCTACCCCGGGGGGGCATAGAGATACGCAGTATTTT. This translates into CASSPTPGGHRDTQYF. The rearrangement links TRBV3-1 to TRBJ2-3, with 8 bases aligning to TRBD2. The CDR3 extends over 16 amino acids. From germline, CDR1 is LGHDT and CDR2 YNNKEL (reference sequence). Germline trimming cut 4 bases from V and 5 bases from J; bases unmatched to any gene: 11.

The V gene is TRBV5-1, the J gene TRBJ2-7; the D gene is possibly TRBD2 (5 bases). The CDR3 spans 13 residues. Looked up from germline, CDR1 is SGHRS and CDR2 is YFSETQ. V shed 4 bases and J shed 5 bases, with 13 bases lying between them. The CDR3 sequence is CASSRDEAHEQYF. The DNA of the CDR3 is TGCGCCAGCAGCCGGGATGAGGCCCACGAGCAGTACTTC.

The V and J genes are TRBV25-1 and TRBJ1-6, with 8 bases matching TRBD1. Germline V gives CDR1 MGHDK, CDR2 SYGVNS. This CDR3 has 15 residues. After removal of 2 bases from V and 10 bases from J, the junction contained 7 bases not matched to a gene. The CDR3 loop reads CASSERGQGWSPLHF. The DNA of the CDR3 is TGTGCCAGCAGTGAAAGAGGACAGGGCTGGTCACCCCTCCACTTT.